Listed here are 3 T cell receptor beta chains from one sample, sequenced in a study of response to subunit inactivated influenza vaccine. TCRdb itself ran the RT-PCR reads through MiXCR, one entry per CDR3 protein. The table records 250,000 to 350,000 distinct CDR3 sequences, over 20% of them present only once. The specimen was PBMCs from blood, collected about 20 months after vaccination. The receptors come from a man aged 45 to 70 who received an inactivated influenza vaccine.

The chain carries TRBV19 and TRBJ2-7; 10 bases map to TRBD1. The CDR3 is 16 amino acids. The germline V gene encodes CDR1 LNHDA and CDR2 SQIVND (reference sequence). J lost 6 bases, V lost 4 bases, and 12 bases had no gene match. CDR3 DNA: TGTGCCAGTAGTACCCGGACAGGGGGGCCTGACGCCGAGCAGTACTTC. Protein: CASSTRTGGPDAEQYF.

This chain links TRBV7-2 with TRBJ2-7; 9 bases are shared with TRBD2. The J segment lost 4 bases and the V segment lost 0 bases, leaving 4 bases of the junction unmatched. Germline loops: CDR1 SGHTA, CDR2 FQGNSA. The CDR3 contains 15 residues. The CDR3 sequence is CASSLAVSGGYEQYF. DNA of the CDR3: TGTGCCAGCAGCTTAGCGGTTAGCGGGGGATACGAGCAGTACTTC.

Ten or more counts support this clonotype. The chain employs TRBV7-2 and TRBJ2-2; D is uncertain. Germline loops: CDR1 SGHTA, CDR2 FQGNSA. V lost 1 base to trimming and J lost 7 bases, with 10 bases between them. This CDR3 has 14 amino acids. CDR3 in amino acids: CASSLVRKGGELFF. The CDR3 DNA follows: TGTGCCAGCAGCTTAGTTCGAAAGGGCGGGGAGCTGTTTTTT.